This paragraph covers one T cell receptor beta chain sequence. Antigen: not known. This entry comes from a study of cytomegalovirus exposure and HLA in healthy donors. Study-level background: Earlier, approximately 110 million unique TCR beta sequences were recovered from around 180 million T cells by an analysis.

Germline assignment: CDR1 KGHSH and CDR2 LQKENI. The ends lost 4 bases at V and 1 base at J; junction bases unmatched: 15. The CDR3 has 20 amino acids. Study-level findings and limits: Later on, a genetic analysis was performed. It linked a missense variant in DCLRE1C with V- and J-gene trimming of TCR beta. Listed as cytomegalovirus-associated were about 160 TCR beta chains.

Primers included in the PCR were 60 Vbeta and 13 Jbeta primers. This table comes from immunoSEQ multiplex PCR, and its TCRdb copy is limited to in-frame clones, with some not included. The table has under 90,000 clones, 70% seen once. The TCR sequence derives from a woman between 50 and 59 years old in good health and CMV-seropositive. The sequenced material came from PBMCs. This chain links TRBV18 with TRBJ2-3; 12 nucleotides match TRBD2. DNA for the CDR3: TGTGCCAGCTCACTCCGACTAGCGGGGGTCGATTTGCCTGGCACAGATACGCAGTATTTT. Protein product: CASSLRLAGVDLPGTDTQYF.